These 32 T cell receptor beta chains were all obtained from the same sample, sequenced in a study of control samples from healthy donors and cancer patients. Generated by immunoSEQ multiplex PCR, the TCRdb table keeps only in-frame clones and is missing some. Among some 120,000 clones listed, around 87% were seen once. Sequenced input: blood. The receptor source for this set is a man in his 60s in good health.

J is TRBJ1-5 and V is TRBV30, with no clear D. This CDR3 comprises 16 residues. Germline CDR1 and CDR2: GTSNPN and SVGIG (reference sequence). The V and J ends lost 0 bases and 1 base respectively, with 13 bases between them. CDR3 amino acids: CAWSVPAGISNQPQHF. DNA for the CDR3: TGTGCCTGGAGTGTACCGGCAGGTATAAGCAATCAGCCCCAGCATTTT.

This chain uses TRBV3-1 (or the pseudogene TRBV3-2) with TRBJ1-4; 7 bases are shared with TRBD1. The CDR3 loop spans 15 amino acids. CDR1 and CDR2 from the germline V gene are LGHDT and YNNKEL (reference sequence). V gave up 9 bases and J gave up 11 bases; unmatched junction bases: 18. The CDR3 sequence: CASGRTGTESIKLFF. CDR3 coding DNA: TGTGCCAGTGGAAGGACCGGGACAGAATCGATTAAACTGTTTTTT.

The chain couples TRBV5-6 to TRBJ1-2; D may be TRBD1 (5 bases). This CDR3 spans 14 amino acids. CDR1 and CDR2 from the germline V gene are SGHDT and YYEEEE. The V and J ends lost 6 bases and 3 bases respectively, with 15 bases between them. The CDR3 region has the DNA TGTGCCAGCAACCCCGCGGGGACTGACTATGGCTACACCTTC. It specifies CASNPAGTDYGYTF.

The chain has TRBV5-1 and TRBJ1-6; a weak D match, TRBD1 (5 bases). Trimming removed 0 bases at V and 5 bases at J, with 12 bases between. The CDR3 is 16 residues long. Germline CDR1 is SGHRS and CDR2 is YFSETQ. This CDR3 is CASSLVTGLNNSPLHF. The CDR3 DNA follows: TGCGCCAGCAGCTTGGTAACAGGACTAAATAATTCACCCCTCCACTTT.

V and J are TRBV19 and TRBJ1-5; D is uncertain. Germline loops: CDR1 LNHDA, CDR2 SQIVND (reference sequence). Trimming removed 6 bases at V and 0 bases at J, with 9 bases between. The CDR3 consists of 14 residues. CDR3 bases: TGTGCCAGTAGGAGGCAGGATAGCAATCAGCCCCAGCATTTT. It codes for CASRRQDSNQPQHF.

The CDR3 protein is CASSSGHSGNTIYF. CDR3 coding DNA: TGTGCCAGCAGCTCAGGGCACTCTGGAAACACCATATATTTT. This sequence joins TRBV6-5 and TRBJ1-3, with D maybe TRBD1 (5 bases). There are 14 residues in the CDR3. V lost 6 bases, J lost 0 bases, and 9 bases lay in between. The germline gives CDR1 MNHEY, CDR2 SVGAGI.

The chain combines TRBV5-1 with TRBJ2-7; weak D call: TRBD1 (5 bases). Germline V gene sequence: CDR1 SGHRS, CDR2 YFSETQ. Trimming removed 0 bases at V and 0 bases at J, with 10 bases between. The CDR3 extends over 15 amino acids. This CDR3 is CASSLGQSFSYEQYF. For the CDR3, the DNA is TGCGCCAGCAGCTTGGGACAGTCCTTCTCCTACGAGCAGTACTTC.

This clone appeared a few times. CDR3 protein: CASSPDRGYEQYF. DNA for the CDR3: TGTGCCAGCAGCCCTGACAGGGGATACGAGCAGTACTTC. The chain recombines TRBV27 with TRBJ2-7; 8 nucleotides match TRBD1. V gave up 6 bases and J gave up 4 bases; unmatched junction bases: 5. CDR1 is MNHEY and CDR2 is SMNVEV in the germline V gene (reference sequence). The CDR3 runs to 13 residues.

The genes are TRBV2 and TRBJ2-1; D uncertain. The CDR3 has 13 amino acids. The V and J ends lost 3 bases and 6 bases respectively, with 9 bases between them. The germline V gene has CDR1 SNHLY and CDR2 FYNNEI. The CDR3 DNA reads TGTGCCAGCAGTGAGCCGTTGGGCAATGAGCAGTTCTTC. Its translation: CASSEPLGNEQFF.

The chain joins TRBV5-1 to TRBJ1-1; D is possibly TRBD1 (6 bases). The CDR3 consists of 14 residues. Deletions cut 5 bases from V and 3 bases from J, with 14 bases between. Per the germline V gene, CDR1 is SGHRS and CDR2 is YFSETQ. The CDR3 region has the DNA TGCGCCAGCAGATTTGGGCAGGGGCACACTGAAGCTTTCTTT. Translation gives CASRFGQGHTEAFF.

The chain combines TRBV30 with TRBJ1-6, with D possibly TRBD1 on 5 matching bases. Germline lookup yields CDR1 GTSNPN and CDR2 SVGIG (reference sequence). Between the trimmed V and J ends, which lost 1 base and 8 bases, there was a span of 12 bases. The length of the CDR3 is 14 residues. CDR3 sequence: CAWSEGRGYSPLHF. The CDR3, as DNA: TGTGCCTGGAGTGAAGGACGGGGGTATTCACCCCTCCACTTT.

Only a few counts were recorded for this clone. This chain joins TRBV9 and TRBJ2-7, with TRBD2 identical over 9 bases. J was trimmed by 1 base and V by 0 bases; bases with no gene match: 5. This CDR3 is 16 amino acids long. The germline V gene has CDR1 SGDLS and CDR2 YYNGEE. In nucleotides, the CDR3 is TGTGCCAGCAGCGTAGAGTCTAGCGGGGCGTCCTACGAGCAGTACTTC. It is translated as CASSVESSGASYEQYF.

The J gene is TRBJ2-5, the V gene TRBV6-2 or TRBV6-3; D might be TRBD1 (6 bases). CDR1 MNHEY and CDR2 SVGEGT come from the germline V gene. The CDR3 consists of 14 residues. The V end lost 3 bases, the J end lost 5 bases, and 13 bases lay between the germline ends. CDR3 in DNA: TGTGCCAGCAGTTATGCAGGGGTTGTGGAGACCCAGTACTTC. It translates to CASSYAGVVETQYF.

This chain uses TRBV6-2 or TRBV6-3 with TRBJ2-7; weak D call: TRBD1 (5 bases). V gave up 0 bases and J gave up 0 bases, with 15 bases separating them. Germline V gene sequence: CDR1 MNHEY, CDR2 SVGEGT. The CDR3 runs to 17 residues. The CDR3 loop is CASSYSVAGRRSYEQYF. The CDR3 DNA is TGTGCCAGCAGTTACTCGGTCGCAGGGCGTCGCTCCTACGAGCAGTACTTC.

This chain joins TRBV6-5 and TRBJ2-7, with 7 bases aligning to TRBD2. The junction had 11 bases not matched to a gene; V was cut back by 2 bases and J by 7 bases. The CDR3 extends over 15 amino acids. Germline V gene lookup returns CDR1 MNHEY and CDR2 SVGAGI. In nucleotides, the CDR3 is TGTGCCAGCAGTTACAGGACTAGAACCGGGGGAGAGCAGTACTTC. The encoded protein is CASSYRTRTGGEQYF.

The chain links TRBV18 to TRBJ1-5; the D gene is possibly TRBD1 (5 bases). Trimming pared 6 bases from V and 2 bases from J, leaving 11 bases between. The CDR3 consists of 14 residues. Germline CDR1 reads KGHSH; CDR2 reads LQKENI. CDR3 nucleotide sequence: TGTGCCAGCTCGTTAGGGGAGGGCAATCAGCCCCAGCATTTT. It is translated as CASSLGEGNQPQHF.

This clone was detected only once. The gene calls are TRBV30 and TRBJ1-2, with D perhaps TRBD1 (5 bases). Trimming cost V 0 bases and J 7 bases, with 12 bases left between them. This CDR3 comprises 13 residues. Germline lookup yields CDR1 GTSNPN and CDR2 SVGIG (reference sequence). CDR3 amino acids: CAWSVGQGGGYTF. DNA for the CDR3: TGTGCCTGGAGTGTGGGCCAGGGTGGTGGCTACACCTTC.

This clone is a singleton in its sample. The CDR3 reads CASSQGTVDEQYF. The CDR3 nucleotides are TGTGCCAGCAGCCAAGGTACCGTGGATGAGCAGTACTTC. The chain carries TRBV14 and TRBJ2-7; D uncertain. Germline lookup yields CDR1 SGHDN and CDR2 FVKESK. The germline V and J ends were trimmed by 1 base and 7 bases, with 11 bases remaining between them. The CDR3 spans 13 residues.

The rearrangement joins TRBV20-1 to TRBJ2-3, with unresolved D. This CDR3 is 15 amino acids long. Germline V lookup: CDR1 DFQATT, CDR2 SNEGSKA (reference sequence). V lost 3 bases to trimming and J lost 0 bases, with 13 bases between them. The CDR3 nucleotides read TGCAGTGCTAGTGTCCCAGGACCTAGCACAGATACGCAGTATTTT. This gives the protein CSASVPGPSTDTQYF.

This chain connects TRBV25-1 to TRBJ1-6; possibly TRBD1 for D (5 bases). CDR3 length: 15 amino acids. The V end was cut by 6 bases, the J end by 10 bases, with 19 bases between. The germline CDR1 and CDR2 sequences are MGHDK and SYGVNS. The CDR3 bases are TGTGCCAGCAGGGAACCGGGACGAGACAACTCACCCCTCCACTTT. Translating it yields CASREPGRDNSPLHF.

This chain connects TRBV3-1 (or the pseudogene TRBV3-2) to TRBJ1-2; D gene uncertain. The CDR3 covers 13 residues. The germline V gene has CDR1 LGHDT and CDR2 YNNKEL (reference sequence). Trimming left V 1 base short and J 7 bases short, with 10 bases between. CDR3 residues: CASSQGSRVGYTF. The CDR3 DNA reads TGTGCCAGCAGCCAAGGTTCCCGTGTTGGCTACACCTTC.

The CDR3 DNA follows: TGTGCCAGCAGCTTAGAAGCCAGCACGATTAACACTGAAGCTTTCTTT. Protein product: CASSLEASTINTEAFF. The chain is built from TRBV7-6 and TRBJ1-1; no clear D gene. The CDR3 consists of 16 residues. Trimming stripped 1 base from V and 2 bases from J, with 14 bases between. Germline V gene data show CDR1 as SGHVS and CDR2 as FNYEAQ.

V and J are TRBV28 and TRBJ2-7; D is unresolved. Germline-derived CDR1 and CDR2 are MDHEN and SYDVKM. The CDR3 runs 13 residues. Deletions cut 6 bases from V and 6 bases from J, with 15 bases between. Here the CDR3 DNA reads TGTGCCAGCAGAGGATCACCAGCACTCGAGCAGTACTTC. This encodes CASRGSPALEQYF.

This chain connects TRBV7-2 to TRBJ1-3; D is perhaps TRBD1 (6 bases). The V and J ends lost 2 bases and 0 bases respectively, with 11 bases between them. Germline CDR1 reads SGHTA; CDR2 reads FQGNSA. CDR3 length: 16 amino acids. The CDR3 loop reads CASSLTGSFSGNTIYF. CDR3 in DNA: TGTGCCAGCAGCTTAACAGGGTCCTTCTCTGGAAACACCATATATTTT.

This sequence joins TRBV7-2 and TRBJ1-5, with a weak D call TRBD1 (5 bases). The V gene's germline CDR1 is SGHTA and CDR2 FQGNSA. The V and J ends lost 1 base and 5 bases respectively, with 6 bases between them. CDR3 size: 13 residues. The CDR3 here is CASSLVGDQPQHF. The CDR3 DNA sequence: TGTGCCAGCAGCTTAGTAGGGGATCAGCCCCAGCATTTT.

The V and J genes are TRBV30 and TRBJ2-7; TRBD1 aligns across 10 bases. The germline CDR1 and CDR2 sequences are GTSNPN and SVGIG (reference sequence). J gave up 4 bases and V 5 bases, and 5 bases lay outside the gene matches. The CDR3 covers 13 residues. CDR3 DNA: TGTGCCTGGCAGACAGGGGGCACGTACGAGCAGTACTTC. As protein: CAWQTGGTYEQYF.

The chain is built from TRBV28 and TRBJ1-2; D might be TRBD1 (5 bases). The germline V gene encodes CDR1 MDHEN and CDR2 SYDVKM. The CDR3 contains 16 residues. The V end was cut by 3 bases, the J end by 4 bases, with 18 bases between. The CDR3: CASSFRGRDLLYGYTF. In nucleotides, the CDR3 is TGTGCCAGCAGTTTTAGGGGCAGGGACCTCCTCTATGGCTACACCTTC.

This sequence joins TRBV4-1 and TRBJ1-1, with TRBD1 matching over 11 bases. After removal of 5 bases from V and 1 base from J, the junction contained 6 bases not matched to a gene. Per the germline V gene, CDR1 is MGHRA and CDR2 is YSYEKL. This CDR3 contains 16 residues. Here the CDR3 reads CASSRTGGGGNTEAFF. The DNA for the CDR3 is TGCGCCAGCAGCAGGACAGGGGGCGGAGGGAACACTGAAGCTTTCTTT.

The chain employs TRBV28 and TRBJ1-6; 7 nucleotides align to TRBD1. Germline lookup yields CDR1 MDHEN and CDR2 SYDVKM. This CDR3 is 15 amino acids long. V shed 3 bases and J 5 bases; nucleotides not matched to a gene: 4. The CDR3 loop reads CASSFGTANNSPLHF. The CDR3 nucleotides are TGTGCCAGCAGTTTTGGGACAGCCAATAATTCACCCCTCCACTTT. The complete variable domain, with remaining parts taken from reference TRBV28 and TRBJ1-6, reads DVKVTQSSRYLVKRTGEKVFLECVQDMDHENMFWYRQDPGLGLRLIYFSYDVKMKEKGDIPEGYSVSREKKERFSLILESASTNQTSMYLCASSFGTANNSPLHFGNGTRLTVT.

The chain uses TRBV19 and TRBJ1-2, with 7 bases fitting TRBD1. This CDR3 has 16 residues. CDR1 and CDR2 (germline): LNHDA, SQIVND (reference sequence). Trimming cost V 5 bases and J 2 bases; bases outside gene matches: 11. CDR3 region: CASSQTGALANYGYTF. CDR3 bases: TGTGCCAGTAGTCAAACAGGGGCCCTGGCCAACTATGGCTACACCTTC.

The gene calls are TRBV7-6 and TRBJ2-1; D possibly corresponds to TRBD2 (6 bases). The CDR3 extends over 11 amino acids. With 10 bases removed from V and 6 bases from J, the gap between germline ends came to 10 bases. Germline CDR1 is SGHVS and CDR2 is FNYEAQ. The CDR3 bases are TGTGCCACCGGGGGAGTCAATGAGCAGTTCTTC. This codes for CATGGVNEQFF.

In nucleotides, the CDR3 is TGTGCCAGTAACGACCCGTCGAACACTGAAGCTTTCTTT. Translating it yields CASNDPSNTEAFF. V is TRBV19 and J is TRBJ1-1; D call uncertain. There are 13 residues in the CDR3. The germline V gene encodes CDR1 LNHDA and CDR2 SQIVND (reference sequence). V was shortened by 7 bases and J by 1 base, with 10 bases between the two germline ends. Filled out from reference TRBV19 and TRBJ1-1, the complete variable domain reads DGGITQSPKYLFRKEGQNVTLSCEQNLNHDAMYWYRQDPGQGLRLIYYSQIVNDFQKGDIAEGYSVSREKKESFPLTVTSAQKNPTAFYLCASNDPSNTEAFFGQGTRLTVV.